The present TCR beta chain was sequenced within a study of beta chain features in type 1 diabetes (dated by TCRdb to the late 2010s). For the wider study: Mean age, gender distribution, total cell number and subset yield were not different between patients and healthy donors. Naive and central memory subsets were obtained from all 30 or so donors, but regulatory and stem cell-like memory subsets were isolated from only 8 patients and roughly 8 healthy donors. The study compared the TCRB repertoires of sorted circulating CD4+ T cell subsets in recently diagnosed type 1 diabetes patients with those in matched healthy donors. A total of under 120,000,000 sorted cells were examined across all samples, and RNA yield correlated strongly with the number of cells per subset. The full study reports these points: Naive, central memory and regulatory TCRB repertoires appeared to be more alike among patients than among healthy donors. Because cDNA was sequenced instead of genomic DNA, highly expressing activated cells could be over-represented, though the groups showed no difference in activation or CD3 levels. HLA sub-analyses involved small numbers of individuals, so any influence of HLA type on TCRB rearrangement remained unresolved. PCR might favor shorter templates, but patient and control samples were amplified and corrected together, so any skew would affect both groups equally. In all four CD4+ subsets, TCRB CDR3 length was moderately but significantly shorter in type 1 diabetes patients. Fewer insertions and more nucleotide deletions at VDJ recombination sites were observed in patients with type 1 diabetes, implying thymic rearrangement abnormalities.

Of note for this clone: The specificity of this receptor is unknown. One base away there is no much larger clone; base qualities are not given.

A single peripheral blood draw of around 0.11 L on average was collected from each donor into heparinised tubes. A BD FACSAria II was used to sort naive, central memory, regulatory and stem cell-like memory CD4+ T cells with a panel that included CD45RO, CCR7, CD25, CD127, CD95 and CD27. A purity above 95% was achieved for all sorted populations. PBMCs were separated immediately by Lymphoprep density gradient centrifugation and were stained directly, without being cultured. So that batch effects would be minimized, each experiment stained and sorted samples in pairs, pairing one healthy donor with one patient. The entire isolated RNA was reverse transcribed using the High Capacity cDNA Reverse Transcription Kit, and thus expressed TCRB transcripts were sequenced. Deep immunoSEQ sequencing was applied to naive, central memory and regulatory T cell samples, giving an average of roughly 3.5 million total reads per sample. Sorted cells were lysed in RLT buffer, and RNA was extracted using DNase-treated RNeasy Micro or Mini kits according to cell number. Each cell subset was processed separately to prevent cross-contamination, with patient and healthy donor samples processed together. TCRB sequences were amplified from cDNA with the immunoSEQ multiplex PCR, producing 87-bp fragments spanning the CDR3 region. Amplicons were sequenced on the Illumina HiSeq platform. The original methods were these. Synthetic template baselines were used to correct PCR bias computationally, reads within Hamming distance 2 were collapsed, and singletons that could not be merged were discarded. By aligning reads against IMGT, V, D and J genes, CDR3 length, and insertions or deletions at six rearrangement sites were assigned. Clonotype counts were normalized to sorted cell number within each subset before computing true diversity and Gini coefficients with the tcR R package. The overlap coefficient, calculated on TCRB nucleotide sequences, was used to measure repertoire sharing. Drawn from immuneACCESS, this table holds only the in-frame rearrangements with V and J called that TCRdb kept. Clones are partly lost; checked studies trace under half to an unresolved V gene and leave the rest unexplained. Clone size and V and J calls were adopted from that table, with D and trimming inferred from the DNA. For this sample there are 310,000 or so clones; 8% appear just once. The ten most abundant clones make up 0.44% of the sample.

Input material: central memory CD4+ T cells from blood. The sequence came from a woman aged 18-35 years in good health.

The CDR3 loop reads CASSPGLGSYEQYF. Here is the DNA: TGCGCCAGCAGCCCAGGCCTTGGATCCTACGAGCAGTACTTC. Recombination joined TRBV5-1 with TRBJ2-7; the D gene cannot be named for sure. Trimming at the junction amounts to 4 bases on V and 1 base on J, and the germline ends lie 12 bases apart. In the germline V gene, CDR1 corresponds to SGHRS and CDR2 to YFSETQ. The CDR3 numbers 14 residues from cysteine through phenylalanine. Only the CDR3 part of the read is kept: 42 bases, read in frame from the first base.